Presented here are 14 T cell receptor beta chains from one specimen sequenced in a study of blood T cell repertoires in COVID-19. TCRdb keeps only in-frame clones here, not all; method: immunoSEQ multiplex PCR. The sample yields about 120,000 clones, about 80% seen once. The sequencing input was peripheral blood. The receptors here all came from a man in his sixties with active or convalescent COVID-19.

The chain combines TRBV3-1 (or the pseudogene TRBV3-2) with TRBJ1-4, with a possible D match to TRBD1 (6 bases). The V end was cut by 0 bases, the J end by 1 base, with 15 bases between. Germline V gene lookup returns CDR1 LGHDT and CDR2 YNNKEL (reference sequence). CDR3 length: 18 residues. As DNA, the CDR3 is TGTGCCAGCAGCCAAGAAACAGGGTTCCGACTAACTAATGAAAAACTGTTTTTT. Translated, it gives CASSQETGFRLTNEKLFF.

This chain uses TRBV6-2 or TRBV6-3 with TRBJ2-2; D not resolved. The CDR3 extends over 19 amino acids. CDR1 and CDR2 (germline): MNHEY, SVGEGT. The V end lost 2 bases, the J end lost 4 bases, and 23 bases lay between the germline ends. The chain's CDR3 is CASSYPLSVPNRGTGELFF. The CDR3 bases are TGTGCCAGCAGTTACCCTTTATCCGTCCCCAACCGAGGCACCGGGGAGCTGTTTTTT.

The chain employs TRBV18 and TRBJ2-3; 7 bases are shared with TRBD1. From germline, CDR1 is KGHSH and CDR2 LQKENI. This CDR3 spans 15 amino acids. J lost 1 base, V lost 5 bases, and 6 bases had no gene match. CDR3 nucleotides: TGTGCCAGCTCAAACTCAGACAGGGGCACAGATACGCAGTATTTT. It yields the protein CASSNSDRGTDTQYF.

The CDR3 here is CASSQARASGEQYF. In DNA form, the CDR3 reads TGCGCCAGCAGCCAAGCCAGGGCCTCGGGCGAGCAGTACTTC. V and J are TRBV4-3 and TRBJ2-7, with D maybe TRBD1 (5 bases). Looked up from germline, CDR1 is LGHNA and CDR2 is YSLEER. V gave up 1 base and J gave up 6 bases, with 13 bases separating them. The CDR3 loop spans 14 amino acids.

The genes are TRBV18 and TRBJ2-6; D ambiguous. Germline V CDR1 and CDR2: KGHSH, LQKENI. Trimming removed 3 bases from V and 0 bases from J, with 6 bases in between. This CDR3 has 15 amino acids. CDR3: CASSPLPSGANVLTF. The CDR3 region has the DNA TGTGCCAGCTCACCCCTTCCCTCTGGGGCCAACGTCCTGACTTTC. The full variable domain, rest sourced from reference TRBV18 and TRBJ2-6, is NAGVMQNPRHLVRRRGQEARLRCSPMKGHSHVYWYRQLPEEGLKFMVYLQKENIIDESGMPKERFSAEFPKEGPSILRIQQVVRGDSAAYFCASSPLPSGANVLTFGAGSRLTVL.

V is TRBV11-3 and J is TRBJ2-7, with a possible D match to TRBD1 (6 bases). Germline loops: CDR1 SGHNT, CDR2 YENEEA. CDR3 size: 13 residues. V lost 3 bases and J lost 0, with 6 bases in between. The CDR3 nucleotides are TGTGCCAGCAGCTTGGACAGCTCCTACGAGCAGTACTTC. It yields the protein CASSLDSSYEQYF.

The chain joins TRBV5-3 to TRBJ2-1; no clear D. TRBV5-3 is an open reading frame whose function is uncertain. This CDR3 has 14 amino acids. V dropped 2 bases and J dropped 7 bases, with 13 bases sitting between them. The CDR3 region has the DNA TGTGCCAGAAGCTTTAGTCTCCGCGAAAATGAGCAGTTCTTC. It specifies CARSFSLRENEQFF.

The chain uses TRBV19 and TRBJ2-3, with 15 bases matching TRBD2. J was trimmed by 4 bases and V by 8 bases; bases with no gene match: 7. Germline loops: CDR1 LNHDA, CDR2 SQIVND (reference sequence). The CDR3 has 16 amino acids. The CDR3 DNA follows: TGTGCCAGTCCGGGGACTAGCGGGAGGTGCCCAGATACGCAGTATTTT. The encoded protein is CASPGTSGRCPDTQYF.

The chain links TRBV2 to TRBJ2-5, with 7 bases that match TRBD2. The germline CDR1 and CDR2 sequences are SNHLY and FYNNEI. V lost 5 bases, J lost 5 bases, and 8 bases stayed unmatched. This CDR3 is 14 amino acids long. CDR3 loop: CASSQTWGGETQYF. CDR3 nucleotide sequence: TGTGCCAGCAGTCAAACCTGGGGGGGGGAGACCCAGTACTTC.

CDR3 DNA sequence: TGTGCCAGCAGCCAGTCAGGGGTCCTCAATGAGCAGTTCTTC. Amino acids: CASSQSGVLNEQFF. V gene TRBV4-2 combines with J gene TRBJ2-1; weak D call: TRBD1 (6 bases). The germline gives CDR1 LGHNA, CDR2 YNFKEQ. The V end was cut by 3 bases, the J end by 6 bases, with 12 bases between. This CDR3 comprises 14 residues.

This clone was seen only a few times. The rearrangement uses TRBV6-5 and TRBJ1-2; tentatively, D is TRBD1 (6 bases). Trimming pared 10 bases from V and 5 bases from J, leaving 17 bases between. The V gene's germline CDR1 is MNHEY and CDR2 SVGAGI. The CDR3 has 13 residues. This chain's CDR3 is CATRRDTLYGYTF. Written as DNA, the CDR3 is TGTGCCACCAGAAGGGACACACTATATGGCTACACCTTC.

The chain couples TRBV4-3 to TRBJ1-1, with D possibly matching TRBD1 (6 bases). The CDR3 extends over 20 amino acids. Germline V gives CDR1 LGHNA, CDR2 YSLEER. With 0 bases removed from V and 1 base from J, the gap between germline ends came to 24 bases. CDR3 sequence reads: CASSQEVPETTGLRNTEAFF. DNA of the CDR3: TGCGCCAGCAGCCAAGAGGTCCCTGAGACCACAGGGCTGAGGAACACTGAAGCTTTCTTT.

This chain connects TRBV7-9 to TRBJ2-3, with D possibly matching TRBD1 (6 bases). Germline CDR1 is SEHNR and CDR2 is FQNEAQ (reference sequence). CDR3 size: 14 residues. Trimming took off 6 bases at V and 4 bases at J, with 14 bases between the two ends. CDR3 bases: TGTGCCAGCAGGAAGGGGGTGTCCGCAGATACGCAGTATTTT. Translation gives CASRKGVSADTQYF.

This rearrangement joins TRBV18 to TRBJ2-6; maybe TRBD2 (6 bases). Germline V gene data show CDR1 as KGHSH and CDR2 as LQKENI. The CDR3 is made up of 16 amino acids. V was trimmed by 2 bases and J by 4 bases, leaving 12 bases between them. The CDR3 coding sequence is TGTGCCAGCTCACCAATCGGAGGGGTGGGGGCCAACGTCCTGACTTTC. Translated, it gives CASSPIGGVGANVLTF.